This T cell receptor beta chain was sequenced during a study of T cell responses to AZD1222 COVID-19 vaccine. Study-level points and caveats: Targeting of unmutated variant regions was reportedly seen in nearly half of spike-specific TCRs. Possibly, clonal diversity was underestimated; donors were largely white British and included more females. Among those given AZD1222, only six were seropositive at baseline. At 160-218 and 743-854, vaccine-associated CD4 TCRs were dominant, and they spanned spike.

V gave up 1 base and J gave up 3 bases, with 6 bases separating them. CDR1 and CDR2 from the germline V gene are SGHTA and FQGNSA. The length of the CDR3 is 13 residues. Assay used: immunoSEQ multiplex PCR; TCRdb lists only in-frame clones, some missing. This sample has 55,000 to 75,000 clones, with roughly 90% found just once. As concerns this clone: The antigen remains unidentified.

Here the sequenced sample was peripheral blood, taken on day 0 of AZD1222 vaccination. The rearrangement links TRBV7-2 to TRBJ1-2; D is unresolved. The receptor was derived from an adult in good health. The CDR3 region is CASSLGADYGYTF. The CDR3, as DNA: TGTGCCAGCAGCTTAGGGGCTGACTATGGCTACACCTTC. The complete variable domain, with remaining parts taken from reference TRBV7-2 and TRBJ1-2, reads GAGVSQSPSNKVTEKGKDVELRCDPISGHTALYWYRQSLGQGLEFLIYFQGNSAPDKSGLPSDRFSAERTGGSVSTLTIQRTQQEDSAVYLCASSLGADYGYTFGSGTRLTVV.